Below, 32 T cell receptor beta chains from the same sample are listed, as sequenced in a study of cytomegalovirus exposure and HLA in healthy donors. A multiplex PCR was run with 60 Vbeta primers and 13 Jbeta primers. Generated by immunoSEQ multiplex PCR, the TCRdb table keeps only in-frame clones and is missing some. Of tens of thousands of clones listed, approximately 70% were seen once; the top ten hold roughly 6.5%. The specimen sequenced was PBMCs. These receptors all stem from a man under 40 in good health and CMV-seronegative.

This clone was recorded a few times. CDR3 in DNA: TGTGCCAGCAGTTACTTGGGACAGGGTCGTCACGAGCAGTACTTC. Translated, it gives CASSYLGQGRHEQYF. V is TRBV6-5 and J is TRBJ2-7; 9 positions match TRBD1. CDR3 size: 15 residues. The V segment lost 1 base and the J segment 5 bases; nucleotides outside the gene matches: 6. In germline, CDR1 is MNHEY, CDR2 SVGAGI.

The rearrangement links TRBV25-1 to TRBJ2-5; D not resolved. The DNA end favors TRBJ2-7, so the J call may be wrong. This CDR3 spans 15 amino acids. Germline V gene sequence: CDR1 MGHDK, CDR2 SYGVNS. The CDR3 loop reads CASSDRSGPWPEQYF. For the CDR3, the DNA is TGTGCCAGCAGTGACCGGTCTGGGCCCTGGCCCGAGCAGTACTTC.

J is TRBJ2-5 and V is TRBV9; no clear D gene. CDR1 SGDLS and CDR2 YYNGEE come from the germline V gene. The CDR3 loop spans 15 amino acids. With 0 bases removed from V and 0 bases from J, the gap between germline ends came to 9 bases. The CDR3 loop reads CASSVAGTNQETQYF. CDR3 in DNA: TGTGCCAGCAGCGTAGCTGGCACAAACCAAGAGACCCAGTACTTC.

The gene calls are TRBV27 and TRBJ2-5; 9 bases align to TRBD1. The germline V gene encodes CDR1 MNHEY and CDR2 SMNVEV (reference sequence). The CDR3 has 15 residues. The J segment lost 5 bases and the V segment lost 5 bases, leaving 9 bases of the junction unmatched. DNA of the CDR3: TGTGCCAGCAGTGTCCTCTCCGGGACAGGGGAGACCCAGTACTTC. Translation: CASSVLSGTGETQYF.

This chain joins TRBV5-4 and TRBJ2-1; 8 positions match TRBD2. This CDR3 has 15 amino acids. Trimming removed 4 bases from V and 0 bases from J; junction bases left unmatched: 3. Germline CDR1 and CDR2: SGHNT and YYREEE (reference sequence). In nucleotides, the CDR3 is TGTGCCAGCAGCCAAGGACTAGCCTCCTACAATGAGCAGTTCTTC. Its protein product is CASSQGLASYNEQFF.

This chain joins TRBV11-2 and TRBJ2-3; weak D call: TRBD2 (5 bases). CDR1 SGHAT and CDR2 FQNNGV come from the germline V gene. This CDR3 has 15 amino acids. Deletions cut 4 bases from V and 4 bases from J, with 15 bases between. CDR3 sequence: CASSSRAGSADTQYF. CDR3 nucleotide sequence: TGTGCCAGCAGCTCCCGGGCGGGTAGTGCAGATACGCAGTATTTT.

This clone came up a few times. This chain joins TRBV27 and TRBJ2-5, with a possible D match to TRBD2 (5 bases). The CDR3 is 15 residues long. V lost 0 bases and J lost 5, with 13 bases in between. Germline V lookup: CDR1 MNHEY, CDR2 SMNVEV (reference sequence). The CDR3 coding sequence is TGTGCCAGCAGTTTATCCACCAGCGGTGGGGAGACCCAGTACTTC. This encodes CASSLSTSGGETQYF.

This clone was counted between two and nine times. The V gene is TRBV13, the J gene TRBJ2-7, with TRBD1 matching over 7 bases. After removal of 4 bases from V and 6 bases from J, the junction contained 12 bases not matched to a gene. The CDR3 contains 15 residues. Germline V CDR1 and CDR2: PRHDT, FYEKMQ (reference sequence). Here the CDR3 reads CASSSPTGIAIEQYF. In DNA form, the CDR3 reads TGTGCCAGCAGCTCTCCGACAGGGATTGCGATCGAGCAGTACTTC.

V and J are TRBV19 and TRBJ1-1; TRBD1 agrees at 8 bases. This CDR3 is built from 14 residues. Germline lookup yields CDR1 LNHDA and CDR2 SQIVND (reference sequence). V was clipped by 1 base and J by 3 bases; unmatched bases: 1. In DNA form, the CDR3 reads TGTGCCAGTAGTATAGGCAGGGGGCACACTGAAGCTTTCTTT. Amino acids: CASSIGRGHTEAFF.

V and J are TRBV7-8 and TRBJ2-7; weak D call: TRBD2 (6 bases). CDR1 and CDR2 (germline): SGHVS, FQNEAQ. V shed 6 bases and J shed 3 bases, with 27 bases lying between them. This CDR3 is 18 amino acids long. CDR3 sequence: CASRPWGIPGSGIYEQYF. The CDR3 nucleotides read TGTGCCAGCAGGCCATGGGGAATCCCAGGTAGCGGAATCTACGAGCAGTACTTC.

This clone was picked up one time. The chain has TRBV7-4 and TRBJ1-5, with TRBD1 matching over 11 bases. Per germline, CDR1 SGHVT and CDR2 SQSDAQ. The V gene end was trimmed by 7 bases and the J gene end by 7 bases; junction bases not matched to a gene: 9. CDR3 length: 15 residues. The CDR3 sequence is CASIGTGGCSQPQHF. As DNA, the CDR3 is TGTGCCAGCATCGGGACAGGGGGTTGCAGCCAGCCCCAGCATTTT.

The genes are TRBV5-1 and TRBJ2-3, with a possible D match to TRBD1 (6 bases). Germline V gene data show CDR1 as SGHRS and CDR2 as YFSETQ. Trimming left V 0 bases short and J 2 bases short, with 13 bases between. The CDR3 sequence is 16 residues long. CDR3 sequence reads: CASSLGPGDATDTQYF. The CDR3 nucleotides are TGCGCCAGCAGCTTGGGGCCAGGGGACGCCACAGATACGCAGTATTTT.

The sample holds a few counts of this clone. The genes are TRBV19 and TRBJ2-4, with 7 bases lining up with TRBD2. V lost 6 bases to trimming and J lost 0 bases; unmatched junction nucleotides: 14. The CDR3 sequence is 18 residues long. The germline V gene encodes CDR1 LNHDA and CDR2 SQIVND (reference sequence). CDR3 bases: TGTGCCAGTAGCCCTGGGGAGGGGTATAGGCTAGCCAAAAACATTCAGTACTTC. Its translation is CASSPGEGYRLAKNIQYF.

The rearrangement joins TRBV5-1 to TRBJ2-3; tentatively, D is TRBD2 (6 bases). The CDR3 runs to 16 residues. The germline V gene has CDR1 SGHRS and CDR2 YFSETQ. V was shortened by 2 bases and J by 9 bases, with 22 bases between the two germline ends. The CDR3, as DNA: TGCGCCAGCAGCTTACTTTCCAAAACCCCGGGAGACACGCAGTATTTT. As protein: CASSLLSKTPGDTQYF.

The V gene is TRBV10-3, the J gene TRBJ1-5; tentatively, D is TRBD1 (6 bases). V was cut by 10 bases and J by 2 bases, with 18 bases left in between. CDR3 length equals 15 residues. Germline CDR1 and CDR2: ENHRY and SYGVKD. CDR3 protein: CATPPQGICNQPQHF. DNA of the CDR3: TGTGCCACCCCCCCGCAGGGGATCTGCAATCAGCCCCAGCATTTT.

The chain combines TRBV7-6 with TRBJ2-7, with 8 bases that match TRBD1. CDR1 and CDR2 (germline): SGHVS, FNYEAQ. The V and J ends lost 5 bases and 3 bases, in that order; junction bases with no gene match: 6. The CDR3 contains 14 residues. CDR3 sequence: CASSRDRGGYEQYF. As DNA, the CDR3 is TGTGCCAGCAGCCGCGACAGGGGCGGCTACGAGCAGTACTTC.

J is TRBJ2-3 and V is TRBV30; TRBD2 matches at 16 bases. Germline loops: CDR1 GTSNPN, CDR2 SVGIG (reference sequence). The CDR3 spans 19 residues. Trimming removed 2 bases from V and 6 bases from J; junction bases left unmatched: 14. CDR3 DNA: TGTGCCTGGAGTCGCGGGACTAGCGGGAGGGCGTTTTATATGGATACGCAGTATTTT. This codes for CAWSRGTSGRAFYMDTQYF. The full variable domain, with the rest looked up from reference TRBV30 and TRBJ2-3, is SQTIHQWPATLVQPVGSPLSLECTVEGTSNPNLYWYRQAAGRGLQLLFYSVGIGQISSEVPQNLSASRPQDRQFILSSKKLLLSDSGFYLCAWSRGTSGRAFYMDTQYFGPGTRLTVL.

This clone was detected a few times. The chain has TRBV5-1 and TRBJ2-3, with TRBD2 matching 12 bases. The CDR3 has 17 amino acids. V trimming: 4 bases; J trimming: 2 bases; junction bases outside the gene matches: 8. Germline-derived CDR1 and CDR2 are SGHRS and YFSETQ. In DNA, the CDR3 is TGCGCCAGCAGCCCCCTCGGACTAGCGGGAACCACAGATACGCAGTATTTT. Amino acids: CASSPLGLAGTTDTQYF.

This clone has more than one count but fewer than ten. Other DNA sequences of this sample code for an identical CDR3. The gene calls are TRBV25-1 and TRBJ2-7; 9 bases agree with TRBD1. The V gene's germline CDR1 is MGHDK and CDR2 SYGVNS. V trimming: 9 bases; J trimming: 4 bases; junction bases outside the gene matches: 1. This CDR3 comprises 11 residues. The CDR3 loop is CASGTGYEQYF. The CDR3, as DNA: TGTGCCAGTGGGACAGGGTACGAGCAGTACTTC.

This rearrangement joins TRBV19 to TRBJ2-7; TRBD2 might be the D (5 bases). Trimming pared 2 bases from V and 0 bases from J, leaving 11 bases between. CDR1 and CDR2 from the germline V gene are LNHDA and SQIVND (reference sequence). The CDR3 consists of 15 residues. CDR3 region: CASSINERSSYEQYF. CDR3 sequence (DNA): TGTGCCAGTAGTATAAACGAGCGGAGCTCCTACGAGCAGTACTTC.

The chain combines TRBV4-2 with TRBJ1-5, with 9 bases fitting TRBD1. Germline assignment: CDR1 LGHNA and CDR2 YNFKEQ. Losses at the gene ends were 1 base for V and 0 bases for J; bases not matched to a gene: 10. The length of the CDR3 is 19 residues. In DNA form, the CDR3 reads TGTGCCAGCAGCCAAGTCGGACAGGGGCTGAAGAATAGCAATCAGCCCCAGCATTTT. This codes for CASSQVGQGLKNSNQPQHF.

V usage is TRBV30 and J usage is TRBJ2-3; the match to TRBD2 covers 7 bases. Germline-derived CDR1 and CDR2 are GTSNPN and SVGIG (reference sequence). V shed 0 bases, J shed 0 bases, and the junction held 3 bases outside the gene matches. CDR3 length: 15 residues. CDR3 protein: CAWSVGGGSTDTQYF. The CDR3 nucleotides are TGTGCCTGGAGTGTGGGGGGGGGAAGCACAGATACGCAGTATTTT.

This clone was found once. The chain recombines TRBV2 with TRBJ2-4, with 7 bases that match TRBD2. V lost 2 bases to trimming and J lost 0 bases; unmatched junction nucleotides: 10. The CDR3 consists of 18 residues. Germline V gene data show CDR1 as SNHLY and CDR2 as FYNNEI. The CDR3: CASSESRGSVLAKNIQYF. CDR3 nucleotides: TGTGCCAGCAGTGAATCGCGCGGGAGCGTCCTAGCCAAAAACATTCAGTACTTC. Supplemented by reference TRBV2 and TRBJ2-4, the full variable domain reads EPEVTQTPSHQVTQMGQEVILRCVPISNHLYFYWYRQILGQKVEFLVSFYNNEISEKSEIFDDQFSVERPDGSNFTLKIRSTKLEDSAMYFCASSESRGSVLAKNIQYFGAGTRLSVL.

In its sample, this clone is medium-sized. In nucleotides, the CDR3 is TGTGCCACCAGCAGAGAATCGGGGGTGGACACTGAAGCTTTCTTT. This gives the protein CATSRESGVDTEAFF. This chain connects TRBV15 to TRBJ1-1; D is possibly TRBD1 (5 bases). Germline values: CDR1 LNHNV, CDR2 YYDKDF (reference sequence). V was cut by 0 bases and J by 3 bases, with 11 bases left in between. CDR3 length equals 15 residues.

The J gene is TRBJ2-3, the V gene TRBV6-4; 12 nucleotides match TRBD1. CDR1 and CDR2 from the germline V gene are MRHNA and SNTAGT. The CDR3 is made up of 16 amino acids. J was trimmed by 5 bases and V by 2 bases; bases with no gene match: 5. The CDR3 DNA follows: TGTGCCAGCAGTGACACAGGGACAGGGGGCCGAGATACGCAGTATTTT. The encoded protein is CASSDTGTGGRDTQYF.

The chain uses TRBV30 and TRBJ1-5; D unresolved. Germline values: CDR1 GTSNPN, CDR2 SVGIG (reference sequence). Trimming left V 5 bases short and J 6 bases short, with 14 bases between. The CDR3 spans 13 residues. The CDR3 nucleotides are TGTGCCTGGTCACTCGGGATGACTCAGCCCCAGCATTTT. Its protein is CAWSLGMTQPQHF.

J is TRBJ2-3 and V is TRBV4-1; 9 bases map to TRBD2. The trim removed 2 bases at V and 0 bases at J, leaving 3 bases unmatched. The CDR3 spans 16 residues. Germline V lookup: CDR1 MGHRA, CDR2 YSYEKL. Written as DNA, the CDR3 is TGCGCCAGCAGCCAACCCACTAGCGGGAGCACAGATACGCAGTATTTT. Amino acids: CASSQPTSGSTDTQYF.

The table lists this clone with a few counts. The chain couples TRBV7-2 to TRBJ2-5; maybe TRBD1 (5 bases). The J call may be mistaken, given a closer DNA end match to TRBJ2-7. CDR1 is SGHTA, CDR2 FQGNSA, per germline. This CDR3 has 14 residues. The CDR3 sequence: CASSLVSGSNEQYF. The CDR3 nucleotides are TGTGCCAGCAGCTTAGTCTCAGGGTCCAACGAGCAGTACTTC.

The J gene is TRBJ2-4, the V gene TRBV4-1; the match to TRBD2 covers 8 bases. This CDR3 comprises 16 residues. CDR1 MGHRA and CDR2 YSYEKL come from the germline V gene. V lost 1 base to trimming and J lost 6 bases; unmatched junction nucleotides: 8. The CDR3 coding sequence is TGCGCCAGCAGCCAAGGGGGCCTTAGCGGGATAAACATTCAGTACTTC. Protein product: CASSQGGLSGINIQYF.

The gene calls are TRBV6-5 and TRBJ2-7; D is perhaps TRBD2 (6 bases). Germline CDR1 MNHEY, CDR2 SVGAGI. This CDR3 region has 12 residues. The V end lost 4 bases, the J end lost 5 bases, and 9 bases lay between the germline ends. The CDR3 region is CASSWGENEQYF. CDR3 DNA sequence: TGTGCCAGCAGTTGGGGGGAGAACGAGCAGTACTTC.

V gene TRBV7-9 combines with J gene TRBJ2-2, with D possibly TRBD2 on 5 matching bases. The CDR3 extends over 15 amino acids. V was shortened by 7 bases and J by 4 bases, with 16 bases between the two germline ends. Germline assignment: CDR1 SEHNR and CDR2 FQNEAQ (reference sequence). The CDR3: CASTPPEGSTGELFF. The CDR3 nucleotides are TGTGCCAGCACCCCCCCCGAGGGTAGCACCGGGGAGCTGTTTTTT.

This rearrangement joins TRBV7-9 to TRBJ1-2, with D possibly TRBD1 on 5 matching bases. CDR1 SEHNR and CDR2 FQNEAQ come from the germline V gene (reference sequence). The CDR3 runs 14 residues. V dropped 5 bases and J dropped 5 bases, with 15 bases sitting between them. CDR3 bases: TGTGCCAGCAGCATTTCTGCAGGGCCATATGGCTACACCTTC. This sequence encodes CASSISAGPYGYTF. The whole variable domain, remainder taken from reference TRBV7-9 and TRBJ1-2, is DTGVSQNPRHKITKRGQNVTFRCDPISEHNRLYWYRQTLGQGPEFLTYFQNEAQLEKSRLLSDRFSAERPKGSFSTLEIQRTEQGDSAMYLCASSISAGPYGYTFGSGTRLTVV.